This T cell receptor (beta chain) was sequenced for a study of T cells after yellow fever vaccination. Study-level background: Libraries from low-cell-number fractions were prepared with the SMART-Seq v4 Ultra Low Input RNA kit.

V lost 0 bases, J lost 1 base, and 10 bases lay in between. Germline V gene sequence: CDR1 SGHRS, CDR2 YFSETQ. The CDR3 runs to 15 residues. Whole-study results and caveats: Weaker in magnitude, the secondary response showed a faster peak on day 5 versus 15. In post-booster samples, most primary-vaccination clones reappeared (approximately 97% CD4, 75% to 90% CD8). Abundant bulk-population clonotypes could contaminate the FACS-sorted repertoires.

TCRdb re-analysed the 5' RACE reads in MiXCR, keeping a single row per CDR3 protein. Here the sample spans hundreds of thousands of distinct CDR3 sequences, approximately 13% being singletons. About this clonotype: Its antigen remains unidentified.

The TCR sequence derives from a man in his thirties or forties who received the YFV17D yellow fever vaccine. The chain has TRBV5-1 and TRBJ1-1, with D possibly matching TRBD1 (6 bases). Sequencing used PBMCs, obtained on the day of the yellow fever booster vaccination. CDR3 bases: TGCGCCAGCAGCTTGGAGCCGGGACAGAACACTGAAGCTTTCTTT. It codes for CASSLEPGQNTEAFF.